This record looks at one T cell receptor (beta chain) sequence and its context. The ends were cut back, 5 bases at V and 0 bases at J, with 17 bases in the middle. This CDR3 region has 16 residues. The V gene's germline CDR1 is SGHVS and CDR2 FQNEAQ. This entry belongs to a study of technical replicates of blood from a few donors. The table came from immunoSEQ multiplex PCR; TCRdb's copy has only in-frame clones and leaves some out. The sample lists more than 65,000 clones, around 92% seen once, with less than 0.4% in the top ten. The sequence derives from a human donor in good health. This chain uses TRBV7-8 with TRBJ2-7; maybe TRBD2 (5 bases). Sequencing was performed on T cells isolated from PBMCs. The CDR3 region has the DNA TGTGCCAGCAGCGTAGGTAGCGTGTTGAGCTCCTACGAGCAGTACTTC. Residues: CASSVGSVLSSYEQYF.